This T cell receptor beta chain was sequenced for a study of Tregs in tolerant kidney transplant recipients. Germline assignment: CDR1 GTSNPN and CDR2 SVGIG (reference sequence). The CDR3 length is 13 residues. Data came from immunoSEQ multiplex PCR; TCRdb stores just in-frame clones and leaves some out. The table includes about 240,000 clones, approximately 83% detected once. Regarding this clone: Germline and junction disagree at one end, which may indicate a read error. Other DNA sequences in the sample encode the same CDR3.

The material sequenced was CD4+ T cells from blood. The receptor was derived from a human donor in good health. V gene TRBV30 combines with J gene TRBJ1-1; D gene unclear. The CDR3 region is CASRRQLNTEAFF. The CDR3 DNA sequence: TGCGCCTCCCGACGGCAGCTGAACACTGAAGCTTTCTTT.